Listed below are T cell receptor beta chains from one sample, sequenced in a study of CD8+ T cells in alopecia areata. Sequencing was performed with immunoSEQ multiplex PCR; in TCRdb, only in-frame clones are kept and a portion is missing. The sample lists 80,000 to 95,000 clones; roughly 40% were seen once. The specimen comprised CD8+ T cells sorted from blood, sampled at week 24, from a patient treated with tofacitinib. The source is a human donor with alopecia areata. Each CDR3 is given with its conserved first and last residue. The D gene is left open where the match is weak. Size values are once, few and many counts, or a class for expanded clones, and some rows have none.

>-|-|TRBV28|TRBJ2-1
CASLSGDPYNEQFF
TGTGCCAGCCTCTCTGGGGATCCCTACAATGAGCAGTTCTTC
>-|few|TRBV27|TRBJ1-1
CASTSLPLGTEAFF
TGTGCCAGCACCTCGCTGCCCCTGGGCACTGAAGCTTTCTTT
>-|few|TRBV29-1|TRBJ2-3
CSVDRTGTDTQYF
TGCAGCGTTGACAGGACAGGCACAGATACGCAGTATTTT
>TRBD2|many|TRBV6-4|TRBJ2-1
CASGGGGSYNEQFF
TGTGCCAGCGGCGGCGGGGGATCCTACAATGAGCAGTTCTTC
>-|-|TRBV19|TRBJ2-2
CATKVVGGNTGELFF
TGTGCCACAAAAGTCGTCGGAGGAAACACCGGGGAGCTGTTTTTT
>TRBD1|few|TRBV27|TRBJ2-5
CASSSPGQGQETQYF
TGTGCCAGCAGTTCCCCGGGACAGGGTCAAGAGACCCAGTACTTC
>-|-|TRBV4-1|TRBJ2-1
CASSQDGGGLYNEQFF
TGCGCCAGCAGCCAAGACGGCGGGGGCTTATACAATGAGCAGTTCTTC
>-|-|TRBV11-2|TRBJ2-5
CASSYTPGTQYF
TGTGCCAGCAGCTACACCCCCGGGACCCAGTACTTC
>-|-|TRBV4-1|TRBJ2-5
CASSHGEQGERETQYF
TGCGCCAGCAGCCATGGAGAGCAAGGAGAACGGGAGACCCAGTACTTC
>TRBD2|few|TRBV11-2|TRBJ2-5
CASSPRTSGRAQETQYF
TGTGCCAGCAGCCCTAGGACTAGCGGGAGGGCCCAAGAGACCCAGTACTTC
>-|few|TRBV5-1|TRBJ2-2
CASSDRLLNTGELFF
TGCGCCAGCAGCGATCGGCTACTGAACACCGGGGAGCTGTTTTTT
>TRBD2|-|TRBV25-1|TRBJ2-7
CASSDQGLASNEQYF
TGTGCCAGCAGTGACCAGGGACTAGCCTCAAACGAGCAGTACTTC
>TRBD2|-|TRBV4-1|TRBJ2-2
CASSHLSGRNTGELFF
TGCGCCAGCAGCCATCTTAGCGGGAGGAACACCGGGGAGCTGTTTTTT
>-|-|TRBV4-2|TRBJ2-3
CASSQDSQDTQYF
TGTGCCAGCAGCCAAGACTCGCAAGATACGCAGTATTTT
>-|-|TRBV30|TRBJ2-7
CAWSVLEEERAYEQYF
TGTGCCTGGAGTGTACTCGAGGAGGAGCGGGCCTACGAGCAGTACTTC
>-|once|TRBV5-1|TRBJ2-2
CASTWTLAGGELFF
TGCGCCAGCACCTGGACCCTCGCGGGCGGGGAGCTGTTTTTT
>TRBD2|-|TRBV4-1|TRBJ2-7
CASSQEGGTESSYEQYF
TGCGCCAGCAGCCAAGAGGGGGGGACGGAAAGCTCCTACGAGCAGTACTTC
>-|-|TRBV29-1|TRBJ2-3
CSAPTGVGNTQYF
TGCAGCGCTCCGACAGGTGTTGGAAATACGCAGTATTTT
>-|few|TRBV7-2|TRBJ2-2
CASSPWTATGELFF
TGTGCCAGCAGCCCCTGGACAGCAACCGGGGAGCTGTTTTTT
>-|-|TRBV5-4|TRBJ1-1
CASLAGGTEAFF
TGTGCCAGCCTTGCCGGAGGTACTGAAGCTTTCTTT
>-|-|TRBV15|TRBJ1-2
CATSTSSGSGGYTF
TGTGCCACCAGCACGTCTTCAGGCAGCGGAGGCTACACCTTC
>-|many|TRBV10-3|TRBJ2-7
CAISEEETYEQYF
TGTGCCATCAGTGAGGAGGAAACCTACGAGCAGTACTTC
>TRBD1|-|TRBV4-1|TRBJ2-7
CASSQDRVIYEQYF
TGCGCCAGCAGCCAGGACAGGGTTATCTACGAGCAGTACTTC